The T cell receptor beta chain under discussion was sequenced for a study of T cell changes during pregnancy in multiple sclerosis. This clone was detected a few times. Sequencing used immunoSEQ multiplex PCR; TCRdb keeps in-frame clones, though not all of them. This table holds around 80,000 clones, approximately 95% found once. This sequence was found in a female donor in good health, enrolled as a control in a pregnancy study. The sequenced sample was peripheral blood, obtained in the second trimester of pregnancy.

The CDR3 sequence: CASRQRNTEAFF. DNA of the CDR3: TGTGCCAGTAGACAGAGGAACACTGAAGCTTTCTTT. The chain couples TRBV19 to TRBJ1-1; D is undetermined. The germline V gene has CDR1 LNHDA and CDR2 SQIVND (reference sequence). The CDR3 is 12 amino acids. The V end lost 6 bases, the J end lost 1 base, and 6 bases lay between the germline ends. Full variable domain (remainder filled in from reference TRBV19 and TRBJ1-1): DGGITQSPKYLFRKEGQNVTLSCEQNLNHDAMYWYRQDPGQGLRLIYYSQIVNDFQKGDIAEGYSVSREKKESFPLTVTSAQKNPTAFYLCASRQRNTEAFFGQGTRLTVV.